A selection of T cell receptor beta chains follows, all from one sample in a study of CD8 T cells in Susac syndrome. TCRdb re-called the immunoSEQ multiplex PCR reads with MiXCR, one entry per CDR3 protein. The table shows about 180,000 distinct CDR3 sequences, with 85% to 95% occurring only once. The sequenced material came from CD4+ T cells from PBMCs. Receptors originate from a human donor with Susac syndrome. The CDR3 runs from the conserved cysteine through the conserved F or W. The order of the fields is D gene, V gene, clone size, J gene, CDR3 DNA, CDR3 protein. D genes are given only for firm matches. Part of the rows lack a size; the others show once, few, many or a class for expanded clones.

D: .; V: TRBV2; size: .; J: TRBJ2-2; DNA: TGTGCCAGCAAGCGTGGTCGGGAAGTGGAGCTGTTTTTT; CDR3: CASKRGREVELFF
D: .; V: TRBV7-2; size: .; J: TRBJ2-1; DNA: TGTGCCAGCAGCTTAGACTCCCGCAATGAGCAGTTCTTC; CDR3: CASSLDSRNEQFF
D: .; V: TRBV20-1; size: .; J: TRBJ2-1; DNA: TGCAGTGCTGGCCGGGGCTTAGCCACAGACAATGAGCAGTTCTTC; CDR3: CSAGRGLATDNEQFF
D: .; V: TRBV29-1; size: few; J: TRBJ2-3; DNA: TGCAGCGTATCCGGCCCCACAGATACGCAGTATTTT; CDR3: CSVSGPTDTQYF
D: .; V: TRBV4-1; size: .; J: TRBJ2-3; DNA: TGCGCCAGCAGCCCTTGGGAAGGTACGCAGTATTTT; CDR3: CASSPWEGTQYF
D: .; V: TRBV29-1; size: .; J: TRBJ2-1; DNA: TGCAGCGTTGCTCCCGGGGCCGGTAATGAGCAGTTCTTC; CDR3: CSVAPGAGNEQFF
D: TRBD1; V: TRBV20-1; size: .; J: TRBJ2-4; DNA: TGCAGTGCTGAGACAGGGGGCGCGACCGCAAACATTCAGTACTTC; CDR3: CSAETGGATANIQYF
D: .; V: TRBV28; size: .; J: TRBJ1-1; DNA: TGTGCCAGCAGCTCGGGAGGCCAGAACACTGAAGCTTTCTTT; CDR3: CASSSGGQNTEAFF
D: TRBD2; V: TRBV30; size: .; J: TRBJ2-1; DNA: TGTGCCTGGGCTTCTCGACTAGCGGGTGGGAGCTCCTACAATGAGCAGTTCTTC; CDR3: CAWASRLAGGSSYNEQFF
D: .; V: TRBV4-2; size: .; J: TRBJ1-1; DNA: TGTGCCAGCAGCCAAGGGGGTGGACCGCGACGGGGAGCTTTCTTT; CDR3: CASSQGGGPRRGAFF
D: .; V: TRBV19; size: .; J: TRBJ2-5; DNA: TGTGCCAGTAGTAACACGGAGACCCAGTACTTC; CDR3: CASSNTETQYF
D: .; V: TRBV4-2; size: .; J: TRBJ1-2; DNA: TGTGCCAGCAGCCAAGCAGACAGGAACTATGGCTACACCTTC; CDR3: CASSQADRNYGYTF
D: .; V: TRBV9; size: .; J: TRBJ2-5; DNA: TGTGCCAGCAGCGTAGGGTTCGCAGCGGAGCAAGAGACCCAGTACTTC; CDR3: CASSVGFAAEQETQYF
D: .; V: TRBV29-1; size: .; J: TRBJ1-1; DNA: TGCAGCGTCAGAAGGGCAGGACTGAACACTGAAGCTTTCTTT; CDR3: CSVRRAGLNTEAFF
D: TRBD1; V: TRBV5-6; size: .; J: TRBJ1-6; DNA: TGTGCCAGCAGCTGGAGAGGGGGCGCGGCTAATTCACCCCTCCACTTT; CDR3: CASSWRGGAANSPLHF
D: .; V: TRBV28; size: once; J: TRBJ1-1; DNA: TGTGCCAGCAGTTTTTCTGCGGGCCGGGGAGCTTTCTTT; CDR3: CASSFSAGRGAFF
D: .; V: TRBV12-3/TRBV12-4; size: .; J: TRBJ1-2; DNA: TGTGCCAGCAGTTTAACCGGGACGGCGGCATATGGCTACACCTTC; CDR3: CASSLTGTAAYGYTF
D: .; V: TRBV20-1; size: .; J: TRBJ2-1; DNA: TGCAGTGCCTCGACAGACTCCTACAATGAGCAGTTCTTC; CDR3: CSASTDSYNEQFF
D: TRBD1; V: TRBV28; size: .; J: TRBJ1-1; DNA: TGTGCCAGCAGGATGGACAGGGCCCGTGGTGAAGCTTTCTTT; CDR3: CASRMDRARGEAFF
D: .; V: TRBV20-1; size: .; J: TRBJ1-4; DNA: TGCAGTGCTAGGCCCGTGGAAGGGGAGCATGGGATAGGGGAACTGTTTTTT; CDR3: CSARPVEGEHGIGELFF
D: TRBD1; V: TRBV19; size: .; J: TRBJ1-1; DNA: TGTGCCAGTAGTATGGGACAGCTGAACACTGAAGCTTTCTTT; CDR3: CASSMGQLNTEAFF
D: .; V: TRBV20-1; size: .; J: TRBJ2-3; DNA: TGCAGTGCAGAAACCACAGATACGCAGTATTTT; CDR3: CSAETTDTQYF
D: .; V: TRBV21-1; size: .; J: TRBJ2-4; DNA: TGTGCCAGCAGCACCCACAGGGGATCCAAAAACATTCAGTACTTC; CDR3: CASSTHRGSKNIQYF
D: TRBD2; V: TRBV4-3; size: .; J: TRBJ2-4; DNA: TGCGCCAGCAGCCAAGATCTAGCGGGAGCGGGGAACATTCAGTACTTC; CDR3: CASSQDLAGAGNIQYF
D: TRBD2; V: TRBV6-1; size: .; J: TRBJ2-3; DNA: TGTGCCAGCAGAAAACACTCCGGGACTAGCGTCAAAGATACGCAGTATTTT; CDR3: CASRKHSGTSVKDTQYF
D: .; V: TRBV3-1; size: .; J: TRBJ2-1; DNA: TGTGCCAGCAGCCGACGCCAAAGTCGGGACTCGAGGGAGCAGTTCTTC; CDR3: CASSRRQSRDSREQFF
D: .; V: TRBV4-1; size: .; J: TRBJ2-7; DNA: TGCGCCAGCAGCCAAGTGCAGGCTTACTCCTACGAGCAGTACTTC; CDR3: CASSQVQAYSYEQYF
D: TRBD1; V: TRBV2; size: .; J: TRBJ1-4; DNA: TGTGCCAGCAGCCTCATACGGTGGACAGGCGAAAATGAAAAACTGTTTTTT; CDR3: CASSLIRWTGENEKLFF
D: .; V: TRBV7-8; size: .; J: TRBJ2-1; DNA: TGTGCCAGCAGCCGGGGACTTCCGATCTCCTACAATGAGCAGTTCTTC; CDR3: CASSRGLPISYNEQFF
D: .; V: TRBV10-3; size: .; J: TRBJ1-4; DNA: TGTGCCATCAGTGAGGGTGGACAGTTTGAAAAACTGTTTTTT; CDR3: CAISEGGQFEKLFF
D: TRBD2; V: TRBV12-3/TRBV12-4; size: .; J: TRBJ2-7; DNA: TGTGCCAGCAGGCGTACTAGCGGGAGGTACGAGCAGTACTTC; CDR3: CASRRTSGRYEQYF
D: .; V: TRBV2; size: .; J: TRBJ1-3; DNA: TGTGCCAGCAGTCAAAGGGGGACTCGTGGAAACACCATATATTTT; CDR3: CASSQRGTRGNTIYF
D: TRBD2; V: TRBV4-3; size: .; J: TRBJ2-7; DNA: TGCGCCAGCAGCCAAGATCGACTAGGACTAGCGGGGCCATCCTACGAGCAGTACTTC; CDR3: CASSQDRLGLAGPSYEQYF
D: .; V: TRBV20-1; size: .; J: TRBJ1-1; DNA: TGCAGTGCTAGTCCCGCCCGGGGGGGGATGAGAACTGAAGCTTTCTTT; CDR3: CSASPARGGMRTEAFF
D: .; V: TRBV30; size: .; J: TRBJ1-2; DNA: TGTGCCGTGAGCCCGGACCCACTTTTCTATGGCTACACCTTC; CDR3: CAVSPDPLFYGYTF
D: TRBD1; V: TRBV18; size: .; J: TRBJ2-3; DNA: TGTGCCAGCTCACCGCTTTCGGGACAGCTCACAGATACGCAGTATTTT; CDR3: CASSPLSGQLTDTQYF
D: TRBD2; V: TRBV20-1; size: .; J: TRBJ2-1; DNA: TGCAGTGCTTACCGACTAGCGGGCCACAATGAGCAGTTCTTC; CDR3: CSAYRLAGHNEQFF
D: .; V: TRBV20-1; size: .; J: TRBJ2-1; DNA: TGCAGTGCTAGGTTCAAAGCATACAATGAGCAGTTCTTC; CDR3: CSARFKAYNEQFF
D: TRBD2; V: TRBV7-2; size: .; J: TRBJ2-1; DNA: TGTGCCAGCAGCGTTTCTAGCGGCAATGAGCAGTTCTTC; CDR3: CASSVSSGNEQFF
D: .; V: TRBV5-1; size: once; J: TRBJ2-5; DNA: TGCGCCAGCAGCTTCGGTGGAGAGACCCAGTACTTC; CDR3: CASSFGGETQYF
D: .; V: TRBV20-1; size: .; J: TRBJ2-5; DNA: TGCAGTGCTAGACAGGGTCCCCCACGCCAAGAGACCCAGTACTTC; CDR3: CSARQGPPRQETQYF
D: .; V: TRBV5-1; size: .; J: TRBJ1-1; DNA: TGCGCCAGCAGCGTTGGGCCATCGAACACTGAAGCTTTCTTT; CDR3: CASSVGPSNTEAFF
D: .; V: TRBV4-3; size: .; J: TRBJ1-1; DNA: TGCGCCAGCAGCCCCTCTCCCAGGGGGAACACTGAAGCTTTCTTT; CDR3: CASSPSPRGNTEAFF
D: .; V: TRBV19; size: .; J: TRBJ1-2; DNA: TGTGCCAGTAGTACCCTAGCTCGGGGAGCTAACTATGGCTACACCTTC; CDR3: CASSTLARGANYGYTF
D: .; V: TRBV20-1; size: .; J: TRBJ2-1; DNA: TGCAGTGCTAGACACCGTAATGAGCAGTTCTTC; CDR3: CSARHRNEQFF
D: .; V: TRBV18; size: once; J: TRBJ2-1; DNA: TGTGCCAGCTCACCACCCCCCAGCGGCGATGAGCAGTTCTTC; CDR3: CASSPPPSGDEQFF
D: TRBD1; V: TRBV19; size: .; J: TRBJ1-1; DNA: TGTGCCAGTAGATACCCTGGTCGACAGGGTCAGGCTGAAGCTTTCTTT; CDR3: CASRYPGRQGQAEAFF
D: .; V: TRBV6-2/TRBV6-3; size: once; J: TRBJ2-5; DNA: TGTGCCAGCAGTGTTAGGGAGACCCAGTACTTC; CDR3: CASSVRETQYF
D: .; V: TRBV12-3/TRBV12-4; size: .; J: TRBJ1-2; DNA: TGTGCCAGCAGTTTGGGCAGGAAGGCTGGCTACACCTTC; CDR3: CASSLGRKAGYTF
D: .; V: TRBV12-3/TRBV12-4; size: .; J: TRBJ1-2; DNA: TGTGCCAGCAGCCGAGGGACTCTGGGTGGCTACACCTTC; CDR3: CASSRGTLGGYTF
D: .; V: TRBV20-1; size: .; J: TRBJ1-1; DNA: TGCAGTGCTAGAGATCGCGGGACCACTGAAGCTTTCTTT; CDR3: CSARDRGTTEAFF
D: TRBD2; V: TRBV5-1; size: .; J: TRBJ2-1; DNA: TGCGCCAGCAGCTCCGGGACTAGCGGGAGCAATGAGCAGTTCTTC; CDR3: CASSSGTSGSNEQFF
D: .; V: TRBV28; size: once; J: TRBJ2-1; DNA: TGTGCCAGCAGTTTAAACAGGGTAGGGGGTAATGAGCAGTTCTTC; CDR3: CASSLNRVGGNEQFF
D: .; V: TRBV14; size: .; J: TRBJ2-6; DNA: TGTGCCAGCAGCCAAGTGGCTGGGGCCAACGTCCTGACTTTC; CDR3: CASSQVAGANVLTF